The source of this T cell receptor beta chain is a study of response to subunit inactivated influenza vaccine. TCRdb called the RT-PCR reads again in MiXCR, with one record for every CDR3 protein. Of some 540,000 distinct CDR3 sequences listed, approximately 20% are singletons. The CDR3 contains 13 residues. The germline V gene has CDR1 LGHDT and CDR2 YNNKEL (reference sequence). The V gene lost 1 base and the J gene lost 9 bases, with 10 bases spanning the gap. This clonotype occurred a few times. This sample also belongs to another study, concerning T cells expressing NK-cell markers. From that second work: A 5'RACE template switching approach incorporating UMIs was used to make TCR beta cDNA.

Sample: CD4+ T cells sorted from PBMCs, taken roughly 12 days after vaccination. The sequence was collected from a man between 50 and 59 years old who received an inactivated influenza vaccine. The chain has TRBV3-1 and TRBJ2-1; D unresolved. Written as DNA, the CDR3 is TGTGCCAGCAGCCAAGTGTCAAGGGCTGAGCAGTTCTTC. It encodes CASSQVSRAEQFF.